The 27 T cell receptor beta chains reported below all come from one sample, sequenced in a study of cytomegalovirus exposure and HLA in healthy donors. 60 Vbeta and 13 Jbeta primers were used in PCR. The assay was immunoSEQ multiplex PCR, and TCRdb's table has in-frame clones only and misses some. This table lists more than 50,000 clones. The material sequenced was PBMCs. The receptors here all came from a man aged 18 to 29 in good health and CMV-seropositive.

The chain uses TRBV19 and TRBJ1-1, with 8 bases fitting TRBD1. CDR3 length: 14 amino acids. V was clipped by 3 bases and J by 3 bases; unmatched bases: 3. CDR1 is LNHDA, CDR2 SQIVND, per germline (reference sequence). The CDR3: CASSMQGADTEAFF. The CDR3 DNA reads as TGTGCCAGTAGTATGCAGGGGGCCGACACTGAAGCTTTCTTT.

As concerns this clone: The identical CDR3 is also encoded by other nucleotide sequences in the sample. The chain carries TRBV9 and TRBJ2-1; 12 nucleotides agree with TRBD2. The CDR3 length is 15 residues. The germline V gene has CDR1 SGDLS and CDR2 YYNGEE. Germline trimming cut 2 bases from V and 4 bases from J; bases unmatched to any gene: 1. The CDR3 region is CASSVGLAGYNEQFF. CDR3 coding DNA: TGTGCCAGCAGCGTCGGACTAGCGGGGTACAATGAGCAGTTCTTC.

V is TRBV5-1 and J is TRBJ1-2; tentatively, D is TRBD1 (5 bases). CDR1 and CDR2 from the germline V gene are SGHRS and YFSETQ. With 6 bases removed from V and 2 bases from J, the gap between germline ends came to 14 bases. The CDR3 consists of 14 residues. CDR3 sequence (DNA): TGCGCCAGCAACGGGGGGGGAGCCAACTATGGCTACACCTTC. It translates to CASNGGGANYGYTF.

V gene TRBV5-8 combines with J gene TRBJ2-7, with a tentative D call TRBD2 (5 bases). CDR1 SGHTS and CDR2 YDEGEE come from the germline V gene. With 7 bases removed from V and 6 bases from J, the gap between germline ends came to 11 bases. The CDR3 runs 11 residues. CDR3: CASGWGAEQYF. As DNA, the CDR3 is TGTGCCAGCGGTTGGGGAGCCGAGCAGTACTTC.

The V gene is TRBV18, the J gene TRBJ2-5, with 7 bases that match TRBD1. Germline V lookup: CDR1 KGHSH, CDR2 LQKENI. The CDR3 loop spans 13 amino acids. J gave up 5 bases and V 5 bases, and 5 bases lay outside the gene matches. CDR3 protein: CASSLGGGETQYF. CDR3 nucleotides: TGTGCCAGCTCATTAGGGGGCGGCGAGACCCAGTACTTC.

The chain recombines TRBV6-6 with TRBJ1-4; 8 bases agree with TRBD1. Losses at the gene ends were 3 bases for V and 4 bases for J; bases not matched to a gene: 7. Germline V gives CDR1 MNHNY, CDR2 SVGAGI (reference sequence). This CDR3 comprises 16 residues. The CDR3 nucleotides are TGTGCCAGCAGTTATTCCAGGGGGCGGAGTAATGAAAAACTGTTTTTT. It is translated as CASSYSRGRSNEKLFF.

The chain couples TRBV7-9 to TRBJ1-1; the D is unclear. V was cut by 5 bases and J by 4 bases, with 14 bases left in between. The germline V gene encodes CDR1 SEHNR and CDR2 FQNEAQ (reference sequence). The CDR3 spans 14 residues. CDR3 nucleotide sequence: TGTGCCAGCAGCCCTCCCCGTCGGGGCACTGAAGCTTTCTTT. Encoded protein: CASSPPRRGTEAFF.

This chain joins TRBV28 and TRBJ2-2; D perhaps matches TRBD2 (6 bases). Germline V gene lookup returns CDR1 MDHEN and CDR2 SYDVKM. This CDR3 is built from 15 residues. The V gene lost 5 bases and the J gene lost 7 bases, with 17 bases spanning the gap. Here the CDR3 DNA reads TGTGCCAGCAGTGATGGGGACTTCTTATACGGGGAGCTGTTTTTT. It encodes CASSDGDFLYGELFF.

The J gene is TRBJ2-7, the V gene TRBV7-2; D ambiguous. V was trimmed by 5 bases and J by 6 bases, leaving 14 bases between them. Germline CDR1 is SGHTA and CDR2 is FQGNSA. This CDR3 has 13 amino acids. The CDR3 DNA reads TGTGCCAGCAGCCTAGAATATCTCGGCGAGCAGTACTTC. Protein: CASSLEYLGEQYF.

The chain employs TRBV28 and TRBJ2-7; no firm D call. Germline assignment: CDR1 MDHEN and CDR2 SYDVKM. Trimming removed 6 bases at V and 0 bases at J, with 6 bases between. The CDR3 is 12 amino acids. In nucleotides, the CDR3 is TGTGCCAGCAGAGTGAGCTCCTACGAGCAGTACTTC. Protein: CASRVSSYEQYF. The complete variable domain, with remaining parts taken from reference TRBV28 and TRBJ2-7, reads DVKVTQSSRYLVKRTGEKVFLECVQDMDHENMFWYRQDPGLGLRLIYFSYDVKMKEKGDIPEGYSVSREKKERFSLILESASTNQTSMYLCASRVSSYEQYFGPGTRLTVT.

The V and J genes are TRBV7-6 and TRBJ2-7, with D possibly being TRBD2 (6 bases). The germline V gene encodes CDR1 SGHVS and CDR2 FNYEAQ. This CDR3 is 14 amino acids long. Trimming took 4 bases from V and 5 from J, leaving 15 bases between them. CDR3 coding DNA: TGTGCCAGCAGCTCAGGAACCACGGGGGACGAGCAGTACTTC. This sequence encodes CASSSGTTGDEQYF.

The CDR3 DNA is TGCGCCAGCAGCTGGGGGGGTGACTCCTACAATGAGCAGTTCTTC. Its translation is CASSWGGDSYNEQFF. The rearrangement uses TRBV10-2 and TRBJ2-1, with 7 bases lining up with TRBD2. The germline V gene encodes CDR1 WSHSY and CDR2 SAAADI. V shed 6 bases and J 0 bases; nucleotides not matched to a gene: 5. The CDR3 totals 15 residues.

The chain joins TRBV7-8 to TRBJ2-7, with D possibly matching TRBD2 (5 bases). With 5 bases removed from V and 6 bases from J, the gap between germline ends came to 14 bases. The CDR3 consists of 13 residues. From germline, CDR1 is SGHVS and CDR2 FQNEAQ. As DNA, the CDR3 is TGTGCCAGCAGCACCCGGGAACTTGTCGAGCAGTACTTC. It translates to CASSTRELVEQYF. The full variable domain, in which reference TRBV7-8 and TRBJ2-7 provide the parts outside the CDR3, is GAGVSQSPRYKVAKRGQDVALRCDPISGHVSLFWYQQALGQGPEFLTYFQNEAQLDKSGLPSDRFFAERPEGSVSTLKIQRTQQEDSAVYLCASSTRELVEQYFGPGTRLTVT.

The chain combines TRBV29-1 with TRBJ1-1; possibly TRBD1 for D (5 bases). The V end lost 4 bases, the J end lost 5 bases, and 20 bases lay between the germline ends. CDR3 length equals 15 residues. Per the germline V gene, CDR1 is SQVTM and CDR2 is ANQGSEA. The chain's CDR3 is CSVAYQGLMGTEAFF. CDR3 sequence (DNA): TGCAGCGTTGCCTATCAGGGTCTAATGGGGACTGAAGCTTTCTTT.

This chain joins TRBV29-1 and TRBJ1-4; D is unresolved. V gave up 0 bases and J gave up 0 bases, with 14 bases separating them. Germline lookup yields CDR1 SQVTM and CDR2 ANQGSEA. The CDR3 is 17 residues long. The DNA for the CDR3 is TGCAGCGTTGAAGATAGGCGGGAGTTAGCAACTAATGAAAAACTGTTTTTT. It codes for CSVEDRRELATNEKLFF. The whole variable domain, remainder taken from reference TRBV29-1 and TRBJ1-4, is SAVISQKPSRDICQRGTSLTIQCQVDSQVTMMFWYRQQPGQSLTLIATANQGSEATYESGFVIDKFPISRPNLTFSTLTVSNMSPEDSSIYLCSVEDRRELATNEKLFFGSGTQLSVL.

Turning to this clone: This specimen includes other DNA sequences encoding the same CDR3. The genes are TRBV30 and TRBJ2-7; D may be TRBD2 (5 bases). Germline lookup yields CDR1 GTSNPN and CDR2 SVGIG (reference sequence). The germline V and J ends were trimmed by 3 bases and 2 bases, with 5 bases remaining between them. There are 11 residues in the CDR3. CDR3 protein: CAWRRAYEQYF. The DNA of the CDR3 is TGTGCCTGGAGGCGGGCCTACGAGCAGTACTTC.

J is TRBJ1-4 and V is TRBV6-5; D is undetermined. The CDR3 extends over 14 amino acids. V was pared by 6 bases and J by 0 bases, with 8 bases between. The V gene's germline CDR1 is MNHEY and CDR2 SVGAGI. The CDR3, as DNA: TGTGCCAGCAGCGTCGGGACAACTAATGAAAAACTGTTTTTT. It yields the protein CASSVGTTNEKLFF.

This chain links TRBV27 with TRBJ2-5; a weak D match, TRBD2 (6 bases). The CDR3 length is 14 residues. V shed 8 bases and J shed 2 bases, with 15 bases lying between them. The germline gives CDR1 MNHEY, CDR2 SMNVEV (reference sequence). The CDR3 is CASWEAGRQETQYF. The CDR3 DNA reads TGTGCCAGCTGGGAGGCAGGCAGGCAAGAGACCCAGTACTTC.

V gene TRBV11-2 combines with J gene TRBJ1-2, with D possibly matching TRBD1 (6 bases). Germline loops: CDR1 SGHAT, CDR2 FQNNGV. The CDR3 runs to 15 residues. With 6 bases removed from V and 4 bases from J, the gap between germline ends came to 18 bases. The CDR3 bases are TGTGCCAGCAGTCAACCAGCGAGGGGGACCTATGGCTACACCTTC. Translation gives CASSQPARGTYGYTF.

J is TRBJ2-7 and V is TRBV28, with 8 bases lining up with TRBD1. The J segment lost 7 bases and the V segment lost 4 bases, leaving 18 bases of the junction unmatched. CDR3 length: 17 residues. Germline CDR1 is MDHEN and CDR2 is SYDVKM. CDR3: CASSSPSTAGGAGEQYF. CDR3 bases: TGTGCCAGCAGTTCCCCTTCTACAGCAGGGGGCGCGGGGGAGCAGTACTTC. Complete variable domain (other parts from reference TRBV28 and TRBJ2-7): DVKVTQSSRYLVKRTGEKVFLECVQDMDHENMFWYRQDPGLGLRLIYFSYDVKMKEKGDIPEGYSVSREKKERFSLILESASTNQTSMYLCASSSPSTAGGAGEQYFGPGTRLTVT.

Details on this clone: In the same sample, other DNA sequences code for this CDR3. V is TRBV9 and J is TRBJ1-5; D gene uncertain. V dropped 0 bases and J dropped 4 bases, with 8 bases sitting between them. CDR1 is SGDLS, CDR2 YYNGEE, per germline. The CDR3 covers 14 residues. The CDR3 bases are TGTGCCAGCAGCGTAGGGCAGGCGAATCAGCCCCAGCATTTT. Translated, it gives CASSVGQANQPQHF. Full variable domain (rest looked up from reference TRBV9 and TRBJ1-5): DSGVTQTPKHLITATGQRVTLRCSPRSGDLSVYWYQQSLDQGLQFLIQYYNGEERAKGNILERFSAQQFPDLHSELNLSSLELGDSALYFCASSVGQANQPQHFGDGTRLSIL.

The rearrangement joins TRBV9 to TRBJ2-2; D is possibly TRBD1 (6 bases). Germline V gives CDR1 SGDLS, CDR2 YYNGEE. Trimming removed 6 bases from V and 4 bases from J, with 10 bases in between. This CDR3 contains 13 residues. The chain's CDR3 is CASTKGGTGELFF. The CDR3 bases are TGTGCCAGCACTAAAGGGGGCACCGGGGAGCTGTTTTTT.

A word on this clone: Other DNA sequences within the sample encode an identical CDR3. This sequence joins TRBV7-2 and TRBJ2-5; 7 bases match TRBD2. The junction had 1 base not matched to a gene; V was cut back by 3 bases and J by 3 bases. Germline V gene sequence: CDR1 SGHTA, CDR2 FQGNSA. The CDR3 spans 13 residues. Here the CDR3 DNA reads TGTGCCAGCAGCTTCGCGGGGGAAGAGACCCAGTACTTC. It codes for CASSFAGEETQYF.

This rearrangement joins TRBV9 to TRBJ1-1; weak D call: TRBD1 (6 bases). Deletions cut 0 bases from V and 5 bases from J, with 17 bases between. This CDR3 has 16 residues. Germline CDR1 and CDR2: SGDLS and YYNGEE. CDR3 bases: TGTGCCAGCAGCGTAGTAGCTGCAACAGGGCCGACTGAAGCTTTCTTT. Residues: CASSVVAATGPTEAFF.

The chain has TRBV6-6 and TRBJ2-7; TRBD2 matches 10 bases. With 6 bases clipped from V and 4 bases from J, the junction kept 6 bases outside the gene matches. CDR1 MNHNY and CDR2 SVGAGI come from the germline V gene (reference sequence). The CDR3 is made up of 14 amino acids. The CDR3 DNA follows: TGTGCCAGCAGGGCTAGCGGGAGTTTGTACGAGCAGTACTTC. This codes for CASRASGSLYEQYF.

The chain links TRBV28 to TRBJ2-6, with 12 nucleotides matching TRBD2. The junction had 11 bases not matched to a gene; V was cut back by 8 bases and J by 3 bases. The CDR3 length is 18 residues. The germline V gene encodes CDR1 MDHEN and CDR2 SYDVKM. The CDR3 sequence: CASLQTSGRSGGANVLTF. Written as DNA, the CDR3 is TGTGCCAGCCTACAGACTAGCGGGAGATCGGGTGGGGCCAACGTCCTGACTTTC.

The rearrangement joins TRBV14 to TRBJ1-1, with D unclear. This CDR3 has 14 residues. Trimming stripped 1 base from V and 3 bases from J, with 9 bases between. The germline V gene has CDR1 SGHDN and CDR2 FVKESK. In DNA, the CDR3 is TGTGCCAGCAGCCAAGGCCGCCGGGACACTGAAGCTTTCTTT. Translating gives CASSQGRRDTEAFF. Full variable domain (remainder filled in from reference TRBV14 and TRBJ1-1): EAGVTQFPSHSVIEKGQTVTLRCDPISGHDNLYWYRRVMGKEIKFLLHFVKESKQDESGMPNNRFLAERTGGTYSTLKVQPAELEDSGVYFCASSQGRRDTEAFFGQGTRLTVV.